This T cell receptor beta chain was sequenced for a study of OX40 agonist ivuxolimab in advanced cancers. Study details: The drug used for patients, ivuxolimab, was an agonistic anti-OX40 (CD134) antibody.

With regard to this clone: No antigen is known for it.

Generated by immunoSEQ multiplex PCR, the TCRdb table keeps only in-frame clones and is missing some. The table lists about 48,000 clones, about 81% of them singletons. Trimming cost V 7 bases and J 3 bases; bases outside gene matches: 4. The CDR3 is 14 amino acids. Germline V gene data show CDR1 as SNHLY and CDR2 as FYNNEI. Study-wide points: Researchers did not establish what antigens the expanded peripheral T cells target.

The material was CD4+ or CD8+ T cells sorted from blood, obtained in a trial of the OX40 agonist ivuxolimab. This sequence joins TRBV2 and TRBJ1-5, with 9 nucleotides matching TRBD1. The origin of this receptor is an adult with an advanced solid tumor such as melanoma, head and neck, liver or kidney cancer. The CDR3 spells CASNQQGANQPQHF. The CDR3 bases are TGTGCCAGCAACCAACAGGGGGCCAATCAGCCCCAGCATTTT.